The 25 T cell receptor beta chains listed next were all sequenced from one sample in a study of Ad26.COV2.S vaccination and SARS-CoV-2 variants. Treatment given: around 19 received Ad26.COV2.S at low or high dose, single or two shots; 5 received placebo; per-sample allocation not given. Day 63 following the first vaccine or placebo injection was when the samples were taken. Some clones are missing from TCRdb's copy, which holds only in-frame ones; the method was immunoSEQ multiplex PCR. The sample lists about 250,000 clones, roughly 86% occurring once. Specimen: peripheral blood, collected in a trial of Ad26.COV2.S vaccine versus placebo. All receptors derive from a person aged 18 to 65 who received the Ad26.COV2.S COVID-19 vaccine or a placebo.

CDR3 sequence reads: CASSVDTSGTDTQYF. The DNA of the CDR3 is TGTGCCAGCAGCGTAGATACTAGCGGCACAGATACGCAGTATTTT. The chain is built from TRBV9 and TRBJ2-3, with 7 positions matching TRBD2. With 0 bases clipped from V and 1 base from J, the junction kept 2 bases outside the gene matches. The CDR3 is 15 amino acids. Germline CDR1 is SGDLS and CDR2 is YYNGEE.

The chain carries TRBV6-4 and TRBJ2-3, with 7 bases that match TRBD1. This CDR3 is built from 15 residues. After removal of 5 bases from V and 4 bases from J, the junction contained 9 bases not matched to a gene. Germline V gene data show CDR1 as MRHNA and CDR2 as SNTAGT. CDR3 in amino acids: CASSPTGLFADTQYF. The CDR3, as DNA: TGTGCCAGCAGTCCGACAGGGTTGTTTGCAGATACGCAGTATTTT.

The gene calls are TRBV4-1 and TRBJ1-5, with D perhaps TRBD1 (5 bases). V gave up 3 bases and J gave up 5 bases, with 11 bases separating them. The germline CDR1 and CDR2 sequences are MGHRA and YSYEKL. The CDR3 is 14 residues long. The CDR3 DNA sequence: TGCGCCAGCAGCCAGCTCCCGGGGGATCAGCCCCAGCATTTT. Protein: CASSQLPGDQPQHF.

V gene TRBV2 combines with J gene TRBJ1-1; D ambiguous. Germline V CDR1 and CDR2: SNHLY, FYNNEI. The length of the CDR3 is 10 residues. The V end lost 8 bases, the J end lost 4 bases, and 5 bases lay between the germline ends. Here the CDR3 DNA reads TGTGCCAGCTCAGTCACTGAAGCTTTCTTT. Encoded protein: CASSVTEAFF.

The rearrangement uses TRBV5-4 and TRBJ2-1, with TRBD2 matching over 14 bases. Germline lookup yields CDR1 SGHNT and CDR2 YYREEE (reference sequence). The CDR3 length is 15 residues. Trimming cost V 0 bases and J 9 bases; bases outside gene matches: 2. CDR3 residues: CASSLEGLAGGEQFF. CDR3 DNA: TGTGCCAGCAGCTTGGAAGGACTAGCGGGAGGTGAGCAGTTCTTC.

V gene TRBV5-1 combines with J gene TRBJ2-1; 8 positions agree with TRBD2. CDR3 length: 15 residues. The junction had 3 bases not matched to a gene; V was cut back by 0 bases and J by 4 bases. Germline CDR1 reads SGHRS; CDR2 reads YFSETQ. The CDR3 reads CASSLVAGQYNEQFF. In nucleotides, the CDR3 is TGCGCCAGCAGCTTGGTAGCGGGACAATACAATGAGCAGTTCTTC.

CDR3 DNA sequence: TGCGCCAGCAGCCAAGGGCTGGTCCGCGACTACACCTTC. Translation gives CASSQGLVRDYTF. J is TRBJ1-2 and V is TRBV4-1; D is unresolved. The germline gives CDR1 MGHRA, CDR2 YSYEKL. The CDR3 totals 13 residues. The V gene lost 1 base and the J gene lost 10 bases, with 13 bases spanning the gap.

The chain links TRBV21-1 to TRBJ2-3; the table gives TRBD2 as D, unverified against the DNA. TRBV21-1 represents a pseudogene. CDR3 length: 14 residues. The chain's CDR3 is CASTKLVSTDTQYF. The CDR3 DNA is TGTGCCAGCACCAAACTAGTTAGCACAGATACGCAGTATTTT.

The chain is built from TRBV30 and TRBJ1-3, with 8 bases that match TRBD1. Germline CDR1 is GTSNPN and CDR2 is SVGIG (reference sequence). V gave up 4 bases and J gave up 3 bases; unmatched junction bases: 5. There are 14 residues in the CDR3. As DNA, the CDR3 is TGTGCCTGGACTTCAGGGGGCCTTGGAAACACCATATATTTT. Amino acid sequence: CAWTSGGLGNTIYF.

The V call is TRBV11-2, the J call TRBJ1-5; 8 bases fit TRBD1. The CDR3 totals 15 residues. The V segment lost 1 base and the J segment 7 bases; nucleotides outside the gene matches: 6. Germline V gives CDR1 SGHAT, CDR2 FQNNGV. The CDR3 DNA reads TGTGCCAGCAGCTTAGGGACAGGGCGCTGGCAGCCCCAGCATTTT. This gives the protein CASSLGTGRWQPQHF.

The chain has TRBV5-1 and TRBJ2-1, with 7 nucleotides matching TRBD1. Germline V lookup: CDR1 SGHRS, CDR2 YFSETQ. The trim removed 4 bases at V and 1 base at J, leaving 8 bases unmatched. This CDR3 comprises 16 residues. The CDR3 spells CASSPLGQSSYNEQFF. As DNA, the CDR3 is TGCGCCAGCAGCCCACTGGGACAGAGTTCCTACAATGAGCAGTTCTTC.

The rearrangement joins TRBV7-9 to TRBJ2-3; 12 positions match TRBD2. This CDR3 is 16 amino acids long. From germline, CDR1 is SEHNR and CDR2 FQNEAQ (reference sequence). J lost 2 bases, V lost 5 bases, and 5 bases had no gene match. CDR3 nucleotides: TGTGCCAGCAGCCGACGGACTAGCGGGACCACAGATACGCAGTATTTT. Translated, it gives CASSRRTSGTTDTQYF.

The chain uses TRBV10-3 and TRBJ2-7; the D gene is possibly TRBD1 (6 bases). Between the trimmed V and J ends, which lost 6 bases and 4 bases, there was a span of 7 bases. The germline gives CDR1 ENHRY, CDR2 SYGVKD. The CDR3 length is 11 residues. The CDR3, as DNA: TGTGCCATCAGGGACAGTTACGAGCAGTACTTC. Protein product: CAIRDSYEQYF.

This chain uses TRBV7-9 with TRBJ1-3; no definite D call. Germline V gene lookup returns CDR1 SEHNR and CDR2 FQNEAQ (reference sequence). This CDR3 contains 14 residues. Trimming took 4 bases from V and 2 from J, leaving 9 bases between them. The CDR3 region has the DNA TGTGCCAGCAGCTATATCCGGACTGGAAACACCATATATTTT. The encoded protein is CASSYIRTGNTIYF.

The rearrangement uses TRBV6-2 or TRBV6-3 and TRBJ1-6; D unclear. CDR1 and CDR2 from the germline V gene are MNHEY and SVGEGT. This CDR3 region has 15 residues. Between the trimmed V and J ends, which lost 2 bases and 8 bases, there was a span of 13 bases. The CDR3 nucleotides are TGTGCCAGCAGTTACCGGGTAGGATGGGATTCACCCCTCCACTTT. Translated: CASSYRVGWDSPLHF.

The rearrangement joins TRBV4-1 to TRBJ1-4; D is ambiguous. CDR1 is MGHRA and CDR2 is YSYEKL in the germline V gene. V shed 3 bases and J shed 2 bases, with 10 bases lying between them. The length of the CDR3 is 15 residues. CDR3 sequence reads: CASSQVAGTNEKLFF. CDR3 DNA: TGCGCCAGCAGCCAGGTGGCGGGTACTAATGAAAAACTGTTTTTT.

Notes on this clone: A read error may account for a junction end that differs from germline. CDR3 amino acids: CASSLRGQALLSF. The CDR3 DNA follows: TGTGCCAGCAGTTTACGCGGACAGGCCCTGCTTTCCTTC. The chain joins TRBV12-3 or TRBV12-4 to TRBJ1-2, with 7 bases matching TRBD1. The CDR3 length is 13 residues.

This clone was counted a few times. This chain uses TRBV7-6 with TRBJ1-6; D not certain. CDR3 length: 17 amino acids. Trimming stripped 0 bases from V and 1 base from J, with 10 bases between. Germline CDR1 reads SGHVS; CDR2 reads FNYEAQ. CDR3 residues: CASSLAAGQSYNSPLHF. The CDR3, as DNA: TGTGCCAGCAGCTTAGCGGCCGGGCAGTCCTATAATTCACCCCTCCACTTT.

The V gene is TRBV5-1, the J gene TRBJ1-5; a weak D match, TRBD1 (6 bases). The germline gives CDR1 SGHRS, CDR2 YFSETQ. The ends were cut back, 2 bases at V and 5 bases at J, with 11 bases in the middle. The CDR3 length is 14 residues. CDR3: CASSFLSGDQPQHF. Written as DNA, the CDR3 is TGCGCCAGCAGCTTTTTGTCAGGGGATCAGCCCCAGCATTTT.

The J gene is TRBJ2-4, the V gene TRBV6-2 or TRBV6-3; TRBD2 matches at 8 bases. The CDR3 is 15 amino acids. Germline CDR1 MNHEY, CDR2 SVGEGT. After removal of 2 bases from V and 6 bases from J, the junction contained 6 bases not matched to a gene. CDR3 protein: CASSYSAGGRNIQYF. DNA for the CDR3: TGTGCCAGCAGTTACAGCGCGGGGGGCCGAAACATTCAGTACTTC.

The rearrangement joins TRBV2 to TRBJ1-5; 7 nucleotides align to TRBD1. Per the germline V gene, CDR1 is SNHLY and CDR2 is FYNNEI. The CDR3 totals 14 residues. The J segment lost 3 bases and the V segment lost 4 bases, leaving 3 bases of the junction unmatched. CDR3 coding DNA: TGTGCCAGCAGTGGAGGGACAGTCAATCAGCCCCAGCATTTT. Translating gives CASSGGTVNQPQHF.

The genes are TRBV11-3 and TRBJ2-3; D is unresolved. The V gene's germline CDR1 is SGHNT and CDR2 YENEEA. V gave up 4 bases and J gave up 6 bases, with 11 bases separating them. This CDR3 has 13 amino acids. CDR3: CASSSTMLDTQYF. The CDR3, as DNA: TGTGCCAGCAGCTCTACCATGTTGGATACGCAGTATTTT.

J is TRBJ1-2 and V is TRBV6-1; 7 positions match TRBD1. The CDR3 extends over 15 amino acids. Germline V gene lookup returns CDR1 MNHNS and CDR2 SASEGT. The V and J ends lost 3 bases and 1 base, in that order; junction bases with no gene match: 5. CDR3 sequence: CASSDRDRLNYGYTF. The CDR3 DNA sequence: TGTGCCAGCAGTGACCGGGACAGACTTAACTATGGCTACACCTTC.

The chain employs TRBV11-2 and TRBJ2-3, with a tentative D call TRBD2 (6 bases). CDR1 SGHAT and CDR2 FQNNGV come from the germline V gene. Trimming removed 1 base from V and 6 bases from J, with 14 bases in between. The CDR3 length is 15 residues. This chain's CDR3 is CASSLGPGEADTQYF. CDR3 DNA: TGTGCCAGCAGCTTAGGTCCGGGAGAGGCCGATACGCAGTATTTT.

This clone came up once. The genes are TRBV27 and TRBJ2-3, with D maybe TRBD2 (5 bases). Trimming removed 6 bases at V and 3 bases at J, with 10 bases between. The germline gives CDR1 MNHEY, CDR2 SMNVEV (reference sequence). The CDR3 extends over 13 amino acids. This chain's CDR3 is CASRPTRTDTQYF. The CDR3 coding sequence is TGTGCCAGCAGACCTACTAGAACAGATACGCAGTATTTT.